The rows below give T cell receptor beta chains drawn from one sample of a study of T cells in Graves' hyperthyroidism and ophthalmopathy. Via MiXCR, TCRdb re-called the multiplex PCR reads, giving one row per CDR3 protein. The sample holds about 270,000 distinct CDR3 sequences, roughly 22% seen once. Sequencing was performed on blood. The receptors were gathered from a man aged 25 to 45 with Graves' ophthalmopathy. Each CDR3 is given with its conserved first and last residue. The order of the fields is clone size, D gene, J gene, V gene, CDR3 DNA, CDR3 protein. A D gene is named only where the DNA matches it firmly. Clone size is not always given. Where it is, it says once, few, many or a class for expanded clones.

few,NA,TRBJ2-3,TRBV10-1,TGCGCCAGCAGTGACCTTAGCCAGGCCGGCACAGATACGCAGTATTTT,CASSDLSQAGTDTQYF
NA,TRBD1,TRBJ2-3,TRBV7-8,TGTGCCAGCGGACCTTCGGACAGGGATACGCAGTATTTT,CASGPSDRDTQYF
NA,TRBD1,TRBJ2-2,TRBV28,TGTGCCAGCAGTCCCCAGGGGACAGGGGTGGGTAAAGCGAACACCGGGGAGCTGTTTTTT,CASSPQGTGVGKANTGELFF
few,NA,TRBJ1-1,TRBV27,TGTGCCAGCAGTTATCGGGAGATGAACACTGAAGCTTTCTTT,CASSYREMNTEAFF
many,TRBD1,TRBJ1-2,TRBV30,TGTGCCTGGAGTCATTCGGGACAGGAGCGCTACACCTTC,CAWSHSGQERYTF
few,TRBD1,TRBJ2-7,TRBV30,TGTGCCTGGAGTGAGGGACAGGGGGCTTACGAGCAGTACTTC,CAWSEGQGAYEQYF
few,NA,TRBJ2-1,TRBV6-1,TGTGCCACCCAAGCAGGGTGGGGGAGAGTTAATGAGCAGTTCTTC,CATQAGWGRVNEQFF
once,NA,TRBJ2-2,TRBV19,TGTGCCAGTAGTATTACTCGGGGTAGCGGGGAGCTGTTTTTT,CASSITRGSGELFF
many,NA,TRBJ2-2,TRBV11-2,TGTGCCAGCAGCTTTTCCGACCGCACCGGGGAGCTGTTTTTT,CASSFSDRTGELFF
NA,TRBD2,TRBJ2-3,TRBV19,TGTGCCAGCTCCGACCCGGGTGGCGGGAGGAACACAGATACGCAGTATTTT,CASSDPGGGRNTDTQYF
NA,TRBD1,TRBJ1-2,TRBV3-1,TGTGCCAGCAGCCAAGGTGGGACAGCGGGTCGTAGCTACACCTTC,CASSQGGTAGRSYTF
NA,NA,TRBJ2-5,TRBV7-2,TGTGCCAGCAGCTTAAGTGGCCTAGGGGAGACCCAGTACTTC,CASSLSGLGETQYF
many,TRBD1,TRBJ1-2,TRBV27,TGTGCCAGCAGTTGGGACAGGGGGCTTGGCTACACCTTC,CASSWDRGLGYTF
NA,NA,TRBJ1-3,TRBV7-2,TGTGCCAGCAGCTTAAACACAGTTCGGGGAAACACCATATATTTT,CASSLNTVRGNTIYF
few,NA,TRBJ1-2,TRBV10-3,TGTGCCATCAGTGAGGAACAGGGAGATGGCTACACCTTC,CAISEEQGDGYTF
NA,TRBD2,TRBJ2-1,TRBV24-1,TGTGCCACCAGTGATTCGGGACTAGCGGGGCGAATCTACAATGAGCAGTTCTTC,CATSDSGLAGRIYNEQFF
NA,NA,TRBJ2-1,TRBV20-1,TGCAGTGCTACAAGGACAACCAATGAGCAGTTCTTC,CSATRTTNEQFF
NA,NA,TRBJ1-3,TRBV12-3/TRBV12-4,TGTGCCAGCAGCCTTATGTTCCAGTACGGAAACACCATATATTTT,CASSLMFQYGNTIYF
NA,NA,TRBJ2-7,TRBV11-1,TGTGCCAGCAGCTTAAATGCAGACTACGAGCAGTACTTC,CASSLNADYEQYF
many,NA,TRBJ2-7,TRBV3-1,TGTGCCAGCAGCCCAAGACACGCTCCCTACGAGCAGTACTTC,CASSPRHAPYEQYF
once,TRBD2,TRBJ2-1,TRBV25-1,TGTGCCAGCAGTCGAGGGGTACTAGCGGGGTACAATGAGCAGTTCTTC,CASSRGVLAGYNEQFF
few,TRBD1,TRBJ1-2,TRBV12-3/TRBV12-4,TGTGCCAGCAGCCGGTTGGGGACAGAGAGTGACTCAACCAATTTTTATGGCTACACCTTC,CASSRLGTESDSTNFYGYTF
many,NA,TRBJ2-1,TRBV30,TGTGCCTGGAGCGGCGGGGTCAATGAGCAGTTCTTC,CAWSGGVNEQFF
NA,TRBD1,TRBJ2-5,TRBV3-1,TGTGCCAGCAGCCGCCCCGGGACAGGTACCGGGACCCAGTACTTC,CASSRPGTGTGTQYF
few,NA,TRBJ2-7,TRBV12-3/TRBV12-4,TGTGCCAGCAGCCCCTTGGACTCTAATGTCGAGCAGTACTTC,CASSPLDSNVEQYF
few,NA,TRBJ1-2,TRBV4-2,TGTGCCAGCAGCCGAAACTACGCGCTGGATGGCTACACCTTC,CASSRNYALDGYTF
NA,TRBD1,TRBJ2-1,TRBV28,TGTGCCAGCAGAGAGACAGGGGGGGACAATGAGCAGTTCTTC,CASRETGGDNEQFF
few,TRBD2,TRBJ2-1,TRBV6-1,TGTGCCAGCACAGAAGTGCTAGCGGGTTTATACAATGAGCAGTTCTTC,CASTEVLAGLYNEQFF
many,NA,TRBJ1-1,TRBV29-1,TGCAGCGTTGATGGCCGGGGGCAGAGGAACACTGAAGCTTTCTTT,CSVDGRGQRNTEAFF
NA,TRBD2,TRBJ2-3,TRBV5-1,TGCGCCAGCAGCTGGACAGGGACTAGCGGAGATTACACAGATACGCAGTATTTT,CASSWTGTSGDYTDTQYF
once,NA,TRBJ1-2,TRBV6-2/TRBV6-3,TGTGCCAGCAGCCAAGACAGGCAGTCCGGTGGCTACACCTTC,CASSQDRQSGGYTF
few,NA,TRBJ2-1,TRBV7-3,TGTGCCAGCAGCTTAACTCAGGCTAGCTACAATGAGCAGTTCTTC,CASSLTQASYNEQFF
many,TRBD1,TRBJ2-7,TRBV6-1,TGTGCCAGCAGCAGGGGACAGCTATACGAGCAGTACTTC,CASSRGQLYEQYF
few,NA,TRBJ2-2,TRBV7-9,TGTGCCAGCAGCTCAAGACTCCTCGGGGAGCTGTTTTTT,CASSSRLLGELFF
NA,TRBD2,TRBJ2-1,TRBV9,TGTGCCAGCGGATCTAGCGGGAGAAGGGGGAATGAGCAGTTCTTC,CASGSSGRRGNEQFF
NA,NA,TRBJ2-1,TRBV10-3,TGTGCCATCATGGGACTCCCCTCCGGGGAGCAGTTCTTC,CAIMGLPSGEQFF
once,NA,TRBJ2-7,TRBV10-3,TGTGCCATCAGTGAGTCGCAGGGAAGCTACGAGCAGTACTTC,CAISESQGSYEQYF